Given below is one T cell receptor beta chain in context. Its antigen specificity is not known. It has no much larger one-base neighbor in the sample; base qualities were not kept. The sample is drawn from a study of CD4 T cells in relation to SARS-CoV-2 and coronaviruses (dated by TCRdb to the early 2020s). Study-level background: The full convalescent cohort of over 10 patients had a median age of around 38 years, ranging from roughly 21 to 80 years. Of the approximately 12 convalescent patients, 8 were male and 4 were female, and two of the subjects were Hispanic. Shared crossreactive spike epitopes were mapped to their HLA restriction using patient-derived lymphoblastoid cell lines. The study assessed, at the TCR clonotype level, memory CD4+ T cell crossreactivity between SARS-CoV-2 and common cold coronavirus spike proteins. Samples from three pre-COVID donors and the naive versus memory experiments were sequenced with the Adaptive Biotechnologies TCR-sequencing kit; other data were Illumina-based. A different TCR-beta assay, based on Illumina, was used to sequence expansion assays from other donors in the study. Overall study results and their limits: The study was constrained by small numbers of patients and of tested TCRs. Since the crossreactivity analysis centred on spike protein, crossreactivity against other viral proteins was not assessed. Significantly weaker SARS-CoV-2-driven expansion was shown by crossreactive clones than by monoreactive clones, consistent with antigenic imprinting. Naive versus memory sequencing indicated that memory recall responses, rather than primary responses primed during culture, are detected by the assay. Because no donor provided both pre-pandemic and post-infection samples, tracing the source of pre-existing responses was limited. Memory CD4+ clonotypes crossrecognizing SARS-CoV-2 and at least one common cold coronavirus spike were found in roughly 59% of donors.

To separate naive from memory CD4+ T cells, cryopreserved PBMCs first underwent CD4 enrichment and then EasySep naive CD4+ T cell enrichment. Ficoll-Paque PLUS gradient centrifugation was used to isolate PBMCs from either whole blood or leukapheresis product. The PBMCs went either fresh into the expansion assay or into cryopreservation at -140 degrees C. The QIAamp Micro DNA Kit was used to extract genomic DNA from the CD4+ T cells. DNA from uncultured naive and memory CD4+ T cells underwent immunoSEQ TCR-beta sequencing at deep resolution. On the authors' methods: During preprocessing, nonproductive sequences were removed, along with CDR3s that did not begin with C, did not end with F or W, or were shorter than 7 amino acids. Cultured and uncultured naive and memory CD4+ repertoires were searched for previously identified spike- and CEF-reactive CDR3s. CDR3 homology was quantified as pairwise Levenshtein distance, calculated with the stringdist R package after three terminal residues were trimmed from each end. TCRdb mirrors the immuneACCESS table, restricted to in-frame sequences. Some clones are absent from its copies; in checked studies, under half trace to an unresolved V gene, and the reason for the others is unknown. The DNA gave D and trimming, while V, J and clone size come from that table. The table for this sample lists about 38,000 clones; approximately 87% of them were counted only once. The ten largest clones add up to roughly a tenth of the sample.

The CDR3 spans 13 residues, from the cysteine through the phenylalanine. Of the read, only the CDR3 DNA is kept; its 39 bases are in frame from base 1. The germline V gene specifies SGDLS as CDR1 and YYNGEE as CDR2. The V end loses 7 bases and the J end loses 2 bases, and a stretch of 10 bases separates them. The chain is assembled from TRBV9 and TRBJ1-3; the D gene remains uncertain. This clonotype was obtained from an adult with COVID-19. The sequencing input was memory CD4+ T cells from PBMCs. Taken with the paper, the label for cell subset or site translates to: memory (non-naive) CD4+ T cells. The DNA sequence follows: TGTGCCAGCGCGGAGGGCGCTGGAAACACCATATATTTT. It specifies CASAEGAGNTIYF.